This TCR beta chain was found in a study of blood T cell repertoires in COVID-19. In the study overall: COVID-19 samples collected from the United States, Italy and Spain covered acute and convalescent phases. T cells, B-cell-depleted T cells, or PBMCs provided the cDNA or gDNA that served as material.

Assay used: immunoSEQ multiplex PCR; TCRdb lists only in-frame clones, some missing. The profile shows under 95,000 clones, 87% of them singletons. Trimming took 3 bases from V and 7 from J, leaving 9 bases between them. CDR3 length: 12 residues. The clonotype was recovered from a woman in her forties or fifties with acute or convalescent COVID-19. Sequenced: peripheral blood. The chain recombines TRBV12-3 or TRBV12-4 with TRBJ1-1; D remains ambiguous. The CDR3 sequence: CASSFGRGEAFF. DNA of the CDR3: TGTGCCAGCAGTTTTGGCAGAGGTGAAGCTTTCTTT.